This entry features one TCR beta chain sequence. Data came from immunoSEQ multiplex PCR; TCRdb stores just in-frame clones and leaves some out. The sample holds about 94,000 clones, approximately 94% seen once. This CDR3 spans 11 amino acids. Germline V gene lookup returns CDR1 MDHEN and CDR2 SYDVKM. Trimming stripped 7 bases from V and 6 bases from J, with 6 bases between. This record belongs to a study of technical replicates of blood from several donors. Sequencing was carried out using T cells isolated from PBMCs. This rearrangement joins TRBV28 to TRBJ2-2; D is undetermined. This TCR was recovered from a human donor in good health. The CDR3 sequence is CASIGPGELFF. Written as DNA, the CDR3 is TGTGCCAGCATTGGCCCCGGGGAGCTGTTTTTT.